The text below deals with one T cell receptor (beta chain). This sample was included in a study of blood T cell repertoires in COVID-19. The repertoire was sequenced with immunoSEQ multiplex PCR; TCRdb's copy has only in-frame clones and lacks some. Found here are 350,000 to 400,000 clones, about 90% of them singletons; the top ten hold 2.5% to 3%. This receptor was identified in a woman aged 30 to 39 who had recovered from COVID-19. Input material: PBMCs or T cells enriched from blood (not recorded which).

DNA for the CDR3: TGTGCCAGCAGCGCGGGACTAGCGATTTCCTACGAGCAGTACTTC. The encoded protein is CASSAGLAISYEQYF. V gene TRBV5-6 combines with J gene TRBJ2-7; 10 bases line up with TRBD2. The CDR3 sequence is 15 residues long. Unmatched junction bases numbered 5, after V lost 4 bases and J lost 1 base. The germline CDR1 and CDR2 sequences are SGHDT and YYEEEE.